The 19 T cell receptor beta chains given below trace back to one sample, sequenced in a study of T-cell memory formation after mild COVID-19. TCRdb recomputed calls from the 5' RACE reads with MiXCR, one row per CDR3 protein. The table includes about 350,000 distinct CDR3 sequences, about 13% detected once. Sequences were obtained from PBMCs or a T cell subset sorted from them (not recorded which). The receptor source for this set is a man in his late teens or twenties who had mild COVID-19 (a few samples of this study predate the infection). Cell type and time point are not known.

The gene calls are TRBV21-1 and TRBJ2-7; the D call in the table, TRBD2, was not verified against the DNA. TRBV21-1 is termed a pseudogene. This CDR3 contains 18 residues. The CDR3 sequence: CASRLAIAGYLHRVEQYF. The CDR3, as DNA: TGTGCCAGCAGGCTGGCAATAGCGGGGTACCTACATCGCGTCGAGCAGTACTTC.

This clonotype turned up a few times. The chain couples TRBV11-2 to TRBJ1-1, with D uncertain. The CDR3 loop spans 12 amino acids. Trimming took off 8 bases at V and 7 bases at J, with 14 bases between the two ends. Germline CDR1 reads SGHAT; CDR2 reads FQNNGV. CDR3 in amino acids: CASRSYGVEAFF. The CDR3 bases are TGTGCCAGCCGCAGCTATGGGGTTGAAGCTTTCTTT.

This clonotype showed up many times. The V gene is TRBV5-1, the J gene TRBJ2-5, with 13 bases identical to TRBD2. The CDR3 runs 17 residues. Germline CDR1 reads SGHRS; CDR2 reads YFSETQ. Losses at the gene ends were 5 bases for V and 1 base for J; bases not matched to a gene: 8. DNA for the CDR3: TGCGCCAGCAGGTCCGGGACTAGCGGGGAGTTCCAAGAGACCCAGTACTTC. Its translation: CASRSGTSGEFQETQYF. Using reference TRBV5-1 and TRBJ2-5 for the parts outside the CDR3, the full variable domain is KAGVTQTPRYLIKTRGQQVTLSCSPISGHRSVSWYQQTPGQGLQFLFEYFSETQRNKGNFPGRFSGRQFSNSRSEMNVSTLELGDSALYLCASRSGTSGEFQETQYFGPGTRLLVL.

This clonotype was seen more than once but under ten times. CDR3 nucleotide sequence: TGCAGCGTTGAAGCATCGAGGCAGCCCGGGGAGCTGTTTTTT. The encoded protein is CSVEASRQPGELFF. The chain joins TRBV29-1 to TRBJ2-2; D is unclear. CDR3 length: 14 amino acids. V gave up 1 base and J gave up 6 bases, with 12 bases separating them. CDR1 and CDR2 from the germline V gene are SQVTM and ANQGSEA.

This clonotype was recorded at least ten times. J is TRBJ2-4 and V is TRBV20-1; 7 nucleotides match TRBD1. Losses at the gene ends were 4 bases for V and 0 bases for J; bases not matched to a gene: 18. This CDR3 spans 19 amino acids. The germline CDR1 and CDR2 sequences are DFQATT and SNEGSKA (reference sequence). The CDR3, as DNA: TGCAGTGCTACCCCGCTGGGGGACAGACGTACCAGAGCCAAAAACATTCAGTACTTC. Its protein is CSATPLGDRRTRAKNIQYF.

The chain carries TRBV2 and TRBJ2-5; TRBD2 aligns across 11 bases. The V segment lost 5 bases and the J segment 2 bases; nucleotides outside the gene matches: 10. Germline V CDR1 and CDR2: SNHLY, FYNNEI. The CDR3 totals 17 residues. CDR3 residues: CASSPRLAGPPQETQYF. For the CDR3, the DNA is TGTGCCAGCAGTCCTAGACTAGCGGGGCCACCACAAGAGACCCAGTACTTC.

V gene TRBV2 combines with J gene TRBJ1-4; 9 positions match TRBD1. The J segment lost 6 bases and the V segment lost 7 bases, leaving 3 bases of the junction unmatched. Germline V gene lookup returns CDR1 SNHLY and CDR2 FYNNEI. This CDR3 spans 13 amino acids. DNA of the CDR3: TGTGCCAGCACCGGGACAGGGTATGAAAAACTGTTTTTT. Amino acids: CASTGTGYEKLFF.

The V gene is TRBV29-1, the J gene TRBJ1-1, with D unresolved. CDR1 SQVTM and CDR2 ANQGSEA come from the germline V gene. The ends were cut back, 6 bases at V and 6 bases at J, with 11 bases in the middle. The CDR3 contains 11 residues. CDR3 DNA sequence: TGCAGCGTCGTCAAAGGGCCTGAAGCTTTCTTT. As protein: CSVVKGPEAFF. Based on the CDR3 plus reference TRBV29-1 and TRBJ1-1, the full variable domain is SAVISQKPSRDICQRGTSLTIQCQVDSQVTMMFWYRQQPGQSLTLIATANQGSEATYESGFVIDKFPISRPNLTFSTLTVSNMSPEDSSIYLCSVVKGPEAFFGQGTRLTVV.

This chain joins TRBV7-3 and TRBJ2-5, with D perhaps matching TRBD2 (6 bases). With 5 bases removed from V and 4 bases from J, the gap between germline ends came to 11 bases. The germline V gene encodes CDR1 SGHTA and CDR2 FQGTGA. This CDR3 spans 13 amino acids. The CDR3 bases are TGTGCCAGCAGCCCCGGGAGCACAGAGACCCAGTACTTC. It codes for CASSPGSTETQYF.

The rearrangement uses TRBV20-1 and TRBJ2-1; D might be TRBD2 (7 bases). The CDR3 is 14 amino acids. V shed 3 bases and J shed 6 bases, with 15 bases lying between them. Germline CDR1 and CDR2: DFQATT and SNEGSKA (reference sequence). CDR3 loop: CSASWGGLGNEQFF. The CDR3 DNA reads as TGCAGTGCTAGTTGGGGGGGCCTTGGCAATGAGCAGTTCTTC.

The J gene is TRBJ1-1, the V gene TRBV6-5, with D possibly being TRBD1 (5 bases). This CDR3 has 15 residues. The ends were cut back, 6 bases at V and 2 bases at J, with 16 bases in the middle. CDR1 is MNHEY, CDR2 SVGAGI, per germline. The CDR3 DNA reads TGTGCCAGCAGGTTTTTTGACAGACGAAACACTGAAGCTTTCTTT. As protein: CASRFFDRRNTEAFF.

This clonotype was recorded a few times. The chain employs TRBV6-2 or TRBV6-3 and TRBJ2-7, with D maybe TRBD1 (5 bases). CDR1 and CDR2 (germline): MNHEY, SVGEGT. The CDR3 length is 13 residues. The V gene lost 8 bases and the J gene lost 0 bases, with 11 bases spanning the gap. This CDR3 is CASVRDHSYEQYF. The CDR3 coding sequence is TGTGCCAGCGTCAGGGATCACTCCTACGAGCAGTACTTC.

A few counts support this clonotype. V usage is TRBV5-1 and J usage is TRBJ2-3; the match to TRBD1 covers 9 bases. Looked up from germline, CDR1 is SGHRS and CDR2 is YFSETQ. Germline trimming cut 2 bases from V and 2 bases from J; bases unmatched to any gene: 3. CDR3 length equals 15 residues. This chain's CDR3 is CASSLQGAVTDTQYF. CDR3 DNA: TGCGCCAGCAGCTTACAGGGGGCCGTCACAGATACGCAGTATTTT.

The gene calls are TRBV5-6 and TRBJ2-7; tentative D call: TRBD2 (6 bases). This CDR3 has 13 residues. V shed 2 bases and J shed 4 bases, with 10 bases lying between them. CDR1 and CDR2 (germline): SGHDT, YYEEEE. CDR3 region: CASSLAGRYEQYF. Written as DNA, the CDR3 is TGTGCCAGCAGCTTAGCAGGGAGGTACGAGCAGTACTTC.

The chain uses TRBV4-3 and TRBJ2-3; tentative D call: TRBD2 (6 bases). In germline, CDR1 is LGHNA, CDR2 YSLEER. The CDR3 consists of 14 residues. Trimming left V 4 bases short and J 2 bases short, with 10 bases between. The CDR3 coding sequence is TGCGCCAGCAGCCCGGAGGGGATCACAGATACGCAGTATTTT. This sequence encodes CASSPEGITDTQYF.

The chain uses TRBV7-9 and TRBJ1-5; perhaps TRBD1 as D (5 bases). The V gene's germline CDR1 is SEHNR and CDR2 FQNEAQ (reference sequence). The CDR3 sequence is 15 residues long. Trimming took off 1 base at V and 0 bases at J, with 7 bases between the two ends. The DNA of the CDR3 is TGTGCCAGCAGCTTAGGTCAGGGTAGCAATCAGCCCCAGCATTTT. Translated: CASSLGQGSNQPQHF.

This clonotype was seen a handful of times. V and J are TRBV20-1 and TRBJ2-4, with D unresolved. V was cut by 2 bases and J by 0 bases, with 5 bases left in between. The CDR3 is made up of 13 amino acids. The germline gives CDR1 DFQATT, CDR2 SNEGSKA (reference sequence). The chain's CDR3 is CSARLIAKNIQYF. The CDR3 nucleotides are TGCAGTGCTAGACTCATAGCCAAAAACATTCAGTACTTC.

This clonotype was recorded a few times. The rearrangement links TRBV6-2 or TRBV6-3 to TRBJ2-2; 12 bases fit TRBD2. Trimming cost V 6 bases and J 0 bases; bases outside gene matches: 5. Per germline, CDR1 MNHEY and CDR2 SVGEGT. The CDR3 length is 17 residues. The CDR3 here is CASRLRTSGANTGELFF. CDR3 nucleotide sequence: TGTGCCAGCAGACTCCGGACTAGCGGGGCGAACACCGGGGAGCTGTTTTTT.

This clonotype has just a few counts. V is TRBV5-1 and J is TRBJ2-7, with 9 bases lining up with TRBD2. CDR1 and CDR2 from the germline V gene are SGHRS and YFSETQ. Trimming at V came to 6 bases and at J to 0 bases, leaving 13 bases not matched to a gene. The CDR3 consists of 17 residues. As DNA, the CDR3 is TGCGCCAGCACCGGCGGGTCACTAGCGGGCCTCTCCTACGAGCAGTACTTC. It translates to CASTGGSLAGLSYEQYF.